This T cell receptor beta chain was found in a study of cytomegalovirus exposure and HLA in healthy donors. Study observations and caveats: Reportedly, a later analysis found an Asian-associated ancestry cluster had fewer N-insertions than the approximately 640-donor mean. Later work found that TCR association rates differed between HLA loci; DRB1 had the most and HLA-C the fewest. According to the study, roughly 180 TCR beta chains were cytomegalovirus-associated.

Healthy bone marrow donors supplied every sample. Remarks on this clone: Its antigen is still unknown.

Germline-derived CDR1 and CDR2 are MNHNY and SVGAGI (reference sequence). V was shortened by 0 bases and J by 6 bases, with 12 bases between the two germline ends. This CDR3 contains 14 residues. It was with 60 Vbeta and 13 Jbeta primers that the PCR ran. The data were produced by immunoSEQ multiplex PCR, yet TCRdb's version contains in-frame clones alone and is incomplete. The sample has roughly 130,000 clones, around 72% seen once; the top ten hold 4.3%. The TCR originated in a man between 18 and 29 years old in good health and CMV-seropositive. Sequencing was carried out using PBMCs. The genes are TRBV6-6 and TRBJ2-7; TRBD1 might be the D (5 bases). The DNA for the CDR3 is TGTGCCAGCAGTTACTCGACAGCCACGAGCGAGCAGTACTTC. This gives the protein CASSYSTATSEQYF.